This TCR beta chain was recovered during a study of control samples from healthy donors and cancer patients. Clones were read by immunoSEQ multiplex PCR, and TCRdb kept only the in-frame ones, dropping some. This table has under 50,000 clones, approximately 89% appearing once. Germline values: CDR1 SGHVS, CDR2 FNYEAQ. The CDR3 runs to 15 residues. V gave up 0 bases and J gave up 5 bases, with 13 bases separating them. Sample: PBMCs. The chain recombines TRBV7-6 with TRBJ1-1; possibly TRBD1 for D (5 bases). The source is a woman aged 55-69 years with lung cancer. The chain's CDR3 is CASSLAARGETEAFF. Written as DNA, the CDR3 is TGTGCCAGCAGCTTAGCCGCGCGGGGGGAGACTGAAGCTTTCTTT.